This T cell receptor beta chain originates from a study of T cells in Graves' hyperthyroidism and ophthalmopathy. Study summary: Peripheral blood was taken when the disease was first diagnosed, before any treatment began. Study-level findings and limits: Most clonotypes expanded in the thyroid (above 0.001) were also present in blood.

What was amplified from RNA transcripts were TCR beta CDR3 regions. TCR CDR3 underwent first-round RT-PCR with the HTBI primer set. TCRdb passed the multiplex PCR reads through MiXCR, listing each CDR3 protein once. The sample lists about half a million distinct CDR3 sequences; 20% were seen once. Points on this clonotype: The antigen remains unidentified.

Trimming removed 7 bases from V and 6 bases from J, with 12 bases in between. The CDR3 has 12 residues. Germline CDR1 reads MGHDK; CDR2 reads SYGVNS. The chain has TRBV25-1 and TRBJ1-1; tentatively, D is TRBD1 (5 bases). Sample: blood. The origin of this receptor is a man between 40 and 49 years old with Graves' ophthalmopathy. The CDR3 here is CASKGARAEAFF. CDR3 nucleotides: TGTGCCAGCAAAGGGGCAAGGGCTGAAGCTTTCTTT.